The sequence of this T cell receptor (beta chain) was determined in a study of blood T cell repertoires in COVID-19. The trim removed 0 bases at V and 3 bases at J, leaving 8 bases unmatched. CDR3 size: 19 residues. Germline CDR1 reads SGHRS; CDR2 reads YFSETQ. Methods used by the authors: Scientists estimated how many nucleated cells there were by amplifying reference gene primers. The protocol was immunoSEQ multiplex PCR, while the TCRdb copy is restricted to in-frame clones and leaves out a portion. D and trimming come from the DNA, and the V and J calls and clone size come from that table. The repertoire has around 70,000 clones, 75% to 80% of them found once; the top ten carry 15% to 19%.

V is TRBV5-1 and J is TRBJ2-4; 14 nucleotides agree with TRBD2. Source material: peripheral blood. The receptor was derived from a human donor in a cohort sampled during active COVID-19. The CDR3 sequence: CASSLGRLAGGYYKNIQYF. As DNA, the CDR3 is TGCGCCAGCAGCTTGGGTAGACTAGCGGGAGGGTACTACAAAAACATTCAGTACTTC.